This T cell receptor beta chain was documented in a study of post-analysis software for immune sequencing data. Of note for this clonotype: Antigen specificity is unknown.

Unique molecular identifiers were carried by the TCR beta cDNA libraries. TCRdb independently ran MiXCR on the PCR reads; one entry per CDR3 protein. The sample has about 760,000 distinct CDR3 sequences, 25% to 30% seen once. Study-wide findings and caveats: A handful of TRBV segments appeared more often in patients than in controls, and TRBV5-6, TRBV5-1 and TRBV20-1 were among these. Comparison with controls showed significantly lower normalized Chao1 diversity in multiple sclerosis patients.

CDR1 and CDR2 from the germline V gene are KGHDR and SFDVKD. This CDR3 contains 15 residues. V lost 0 bases and J 10 bases, leaving 16 bases between the germline ends. V usage is TRBV24-1 and J usage is TRBJ2-3; D is tentatively TRBD1 or TRBD2 (5 bases each). The origin of this receptor is a girl aged 10 to 17 with multiple sclerosis. Sequenced: blood. CDR3 region: CATSDLRDGGVAQYF. The CDR3, as DNA: TGTGCCACCAGTGATTTGCGCGATGGGGGAGTCGCGCAGTATTTT.